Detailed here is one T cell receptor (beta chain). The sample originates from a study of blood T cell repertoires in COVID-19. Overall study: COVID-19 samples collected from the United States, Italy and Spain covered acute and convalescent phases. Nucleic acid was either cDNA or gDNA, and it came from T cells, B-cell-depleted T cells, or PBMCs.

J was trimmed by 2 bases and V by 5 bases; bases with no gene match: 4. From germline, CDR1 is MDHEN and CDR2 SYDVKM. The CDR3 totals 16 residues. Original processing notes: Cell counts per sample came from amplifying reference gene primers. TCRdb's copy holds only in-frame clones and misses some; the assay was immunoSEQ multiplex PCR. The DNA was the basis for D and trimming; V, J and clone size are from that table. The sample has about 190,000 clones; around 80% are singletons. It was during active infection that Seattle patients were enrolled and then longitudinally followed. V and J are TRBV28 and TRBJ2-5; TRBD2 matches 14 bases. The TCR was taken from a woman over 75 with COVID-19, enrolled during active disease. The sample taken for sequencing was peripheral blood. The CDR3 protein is CASSLGLAGGQETQYF. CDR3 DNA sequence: TGTGCCAGCAGTCTAGGACTAGCGGGAGGACAAGAGACCCAGTACTTC.